This note documents a single T cell receptor (beta chain) sequence. Its specificity is not known. The CDR3 spans 16 residues. V shed 3 bases, J shed 5 bases, and the junction held 8 bases outside the gene matches. The germline gives CDR1 MGHRA, CDR2 YSYEKL. This record comes from a study of T-cell reconstitution after alpha-beta-depleted transplantation in children. Construction of the TCRbeta library involved unique molecular identifiers. TCRdb itself ran the PCR reads through MiXCR, one entry per CDR3 protein. The data hold about 420,000 distinct CDR3 sequences, with roughly 15% observed a single time. General study findings and limits: When one year had passed after transplant, most T-cell counts and diversity came from newly produced T cells. Reportedly, alpha-beta T cells present about two months post-transplant originated from several hundred expanded clones of graft origin.

The material sequenced was PBMCs, mostly from graft donor cells, taken 360 days after TCRalphabeta/CD19-depleted stem cell transplant. This clonotype was obtained from a boy younger than two who had a stem cell transplant for Wiskott-Aldrich syndrome, so the T cells may come from the graft donor. The chain uses TRBV4-1 and TRBJ2-4; TRBD1 aligns across 9 bases. CDR3 DNA sequence: TGCGCCAGCAGCCAGGGGGACAGGGTCAATGAAAACATTCAGTACTTC. It is translated as CASSQGDRVNENIQYF.